This record covers a single T cell receptor beta chain. Deep level was the assay's run setting. Profiled with immunoSEQ multiplex PCR; TCRdb holds only in-frame clones, not every one. The table lists fewer than 2.5 million clones, roughly 93% of them singletons. This record belongs to a study of shared clonotypes between healthy human individuals. Study-wide background: A donor's plate count was three for CD4 naive and three for CD4 memory; CD8 naive had two and CD8 memory one.

Trimming removed 1 base at V and 8 bases at J, with 5 bases between. Germline V gives CDR1 LGHNA, CDR2 YNFKEQ. The CDR3 loop spans 12 amino acids. The sample comprised naive CD4+ T cells from PBMCs. The sample's subset: CD45RA+ positively selected. The chain employs TRBV4-2 and TRBJ1-4; D is undetermined. This TCR derives from a man in his late teens or twenties in good health. Some clones in this sample may be carry-over from other donors' samples. The CDR3 here is CASSQVEEKLFF. The CDR3, as DNA: TGTGCCAGCAGCCAAGTGGAGGAAAAACTGTTTTTT.